This T cell receptor (beta chain) was sequenced in a study of cytomegalovirus exposure and HLA in healthy donors. Overall study findings and caveats: Serostatus for CMV was the only available immune exposure information.

V was clipped by 4 bases and J by 6 bases; unmatched bases: 5. This CDR3 is 15 amino acids long. CDR1 is SGHRS and CDR2 is YFSETQ in the germline V gene. There were likely unrecorded immune exposures, though donors were nominally healthy when sampled. The PCR contained 60 Vbeta and 13 Jbeta primers. In the source study's methods: A later analysis tallied approximately 87 million unique TCR beta chains, around 12 million of them shared. Some clones are missing from TCRdb's copy, which holds only in-frame ones; the method was immunoSEQ multiplex PCR. V, J and clone size were drawn from that table, and D and trimming were deduced from the DNA. The table has about 140,000 clones, around 73% seen once; the top ten hold 2.5% to 3.5%. Of note for this clone: Its target is not known.

The chain employs TRBV5-1 and TRBJ1-5; 12 bases map to TRBD1. Input material: PBMCs. The TCR sequence derives from a female donor in good health and CMV-seronegative. The CDR3 DNA sequence: TGCGCCAGCAGCCCCGGGACAGGGGGCTTTCAGCCCCAGCATTTT. It codes for CASSPGTGGFQPQHF.